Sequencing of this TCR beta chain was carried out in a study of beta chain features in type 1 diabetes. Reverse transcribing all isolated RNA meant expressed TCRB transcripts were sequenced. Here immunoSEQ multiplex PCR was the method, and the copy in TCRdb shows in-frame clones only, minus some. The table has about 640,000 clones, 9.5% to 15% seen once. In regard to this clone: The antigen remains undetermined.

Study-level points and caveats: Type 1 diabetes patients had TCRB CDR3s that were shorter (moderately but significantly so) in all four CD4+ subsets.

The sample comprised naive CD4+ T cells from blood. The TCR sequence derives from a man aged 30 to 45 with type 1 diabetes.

CDR3 in amino acids: CASSHSGGQGNEKLFF. The CDR3 coding sequence is TGTGCCAGCAGCCATAGCGGGGGGCAAGGTAATGAAAAACTGTTTTTT. V usage is TRBV9 and J usage is TRBJ1-4; TRBD1 might be the D (6 bases). V shed 4 bases and J shed 4 bases, with 17 bases lying between them. The CDR3 spans 16 residues. The germline V gene has CDR1 SGDLS and CDR2 YYNGEE.